This TCR beta chain was sequenced for a study of shared clonotypes between healthy human individuals. Overall study results and limits: Clonotypes which were not shared had lower generation probabilities than clonotypes that all four donors shared.

The CDR3 consists of 14 residues. V gave up 6 bases and J gave up 2 bases, with 14 bases separating them. Germline loops: CDR1 SGHAT, CDR2 FQNNGV. A note on this clone: Antigen unknown.

Here immunoSEQ multiplex PCR was the method, and the copy in TCRdb shows in-frame clones only, minus some. This table holds some 1.4 million clones, approximately 97% found once. The rearrangement joins TRBV11-2 to TRBJ2-7; tentative D call: TRBD1 (6 bases). Sequencing was performed on naive CD4+ T cells sorted from blood. Subset meaning: CD45RA+ positively selected. The TCR sequence derives from a man in his thirties or forties in good health. The CDR3 sequence is CASRRAGAPYEQYF. CDR3 in DNA: TGTGCCAGCAGAAGGGCAGGGGCCCCCTACGAGCAGTACTTC.